Following are 4 T cell receptor beta chains from one sample sequenced in a study of T cells in Graves' hyperthyroidism and ophthalmopathy. From RNA transcripts, TCR beta CDR3 regions were amplified. The study used the HTBI primer set for a first-round RT-PCR of the TCR CDR3. TCRdb passed the multiplex PCR reads through MiXCR, listing each CDR3 protein once. This sample has about 840,000 distinct CDR3 sequences; roughly 37% occur once, and the top ten carry over 8%. The sequencing input was blood. The source is a man between 18 and 35 years old with Graves' hyperthyroidism.

This clonotype has just a few counts. The J gene is TRBJ2-7, the V gene TRBV4-1; no clear D. The CDR3 length is 12 residues. Germline loops: CDR1 MGHRA, CDR2 YSYEKL. V was shortened by 6 bases and J by 6 bases, with 12 bases between the two germline ends. CDR3 nucleotide sequence: TGCGCCAGCAGACCAGACACTGGCGAGCAGTACTTC. It is translated as CASRPDTGEQYF.

Only one count was recorded for this clonotype. In DNA form, the CDR3 reads TGTGCCAGCAGCTGGGGCGGACCCCACGAGCAGTACTTC. Protein product: CASSWGGPHEQYF. The chain uses TRBV5-4 and TRBJ2-7, with D perhaps matching TRBD1 (5 bases). CDR3 size: 13 residues. CDR1 is SGHNT, CDR2 YYREEE, per germline (reference sequence). Trimming pared 3 bases from V and 5 bases from J, leaving 12 bases between.

This chain connects TRBV13 to TRBJ2-7; no definite D call. The CDR3 totals 12 residues. Germline-derived CDR1 and CDR2 are PRHDT and FYEKMQ (reference sequence). The germline V and J ends were trimmed by 5 bases and 5 bases, with 10 bases remaining between them. DNA of the CDR3: TGTGCCAGCAGCGGCACCCGGGACGAGCAGTACTTC. Encoded protein: CASSGTRDEQYF.

On this clonotype itself: A single base separates this from a much larger clone, so it may be a read error. Written as DNA, the CDR3 is TGTGCCACCAGTGATGCCGGGGAGCTGTTTTTT. Its translation: CATSDAGELFF. The gene calls are TRBV24-1 and TRBJ2-2; D not certain. The CDR3 length is 11 residues. Germline V lookup: CDR1 KGHDR, CDR2 SFDVKD. The V end lost 3 bases, the J end lost 6 bases, and 1 base lay between the germline ends.